The 2 T cell receptor beta chains reported below all come from one sample, sequenced in a study of CD8+CD57+ T cells in acquired aplastic anemia. It was patients with CD8+CD57+ cell expansion by flow cytometry who were chosen for sequencing. Profiling that covered TCR beta VDJ and CDR3 relied on genomic DNA as its template. TCRdb analysed the reads with MiXCR anew, one entry per CDR3 protein. This sample has approximately 57,000 distinct CDR3 sequences, with 55% to 70% found just once. The sequencing sample was made of sorted CD4+, CD8+, or CD8+CD57+ T cells (not recorded which) from PBMCs. The receptors were gathered from a human donor with aplastic anemia.

This clonotype was counted once. This rearrangement joins TRBV29-1 to TRBJ2-3; the D is unclear. The V and J ends lost 5 bases and 2 bases respectively, with 14 bases between them. The CDR3 has 14 amino acids. CDR1 SQVTM and CDR2 ANQGSEA come from the germline V gene. The DNA for the CDR3 is TGCAGCGTTCTTCAACCCAGATACACAGATACGCAGTATTTT. Translating gives CSVLQPRYTDTQYF.

This chain links TRBV9 with TRBJ1-2; maybe TRBD1 (5 bases). Germline lookup yields CDR1 SGDLS and CDR2 YYNGEE. The CDR3 has 17 residues. Trimming shortened V by 0 bases and J by 1 base, and 16 bases separated the two germline ends. CDR3 sequence (DNA): TGTGCCAGCAGCGTAGGATATGGGGCAGATATTAACTATGGCTACACCTTC. Translating it yields CASSVGYGADINYGYTF.